This is a list of T cell receptor beta chains from one sample in a study of blood T cell repertoires in COVID-19. Profiling relied on immunoSEQ multiplex PCR, and the TCRdb table lists in-frame clones only, not all of them. The data contain 300,000 to 400,000 clones, 89% of them seen just once; the ten biggest clones take up 3%. Sequencing was carried out using peripheral blood. The receptors here all came from a woman younger than 45 with COVID-19, enrolled during active disease. CDR3s include the opening cysteine and the closing phenylalanine or tryptophan. D genes are given only for firm matches. Clone size is given for some rows only: seen once, a few or many times, or a class if the clone is expanded.

clone_size j_call v_call d_call cdr3_nt cdr3_aa
NA TRBJ2-2 TRBV10-3 NA TGTGCCATCGCGGGGCAGGGCCCCGGGGAGCTGTTTTTT CAIAGQGPGELFF
NA TRBJ2-1 TRBV5-1 TRBD1 TGCGCCAGCAGCTCGGAAAAGGGGAGTTGGGGACAGAAGTACAATGAGCAGTTCTTC CASSSEKGSWGQKYNEQFF
NA TRBJ2-7 TRBV27 TRBD1 TGTGCCAGCAGCCCGCTCGGGACAGGGGGCTACGAGCAGTACTTC CASSPLGTGGYEQYF
NA TRBJ1-3 TRBV2 TRBD1 TGTGCCAGCAGTCGCTCTCTTAGGACAGGGGACTCTACTATAACTGGAAACACCATATATTTT CASSRSLRTGDSTITGNTIYF
NA TRBJ2-2 TRBV28 TRBD2 TGTGCCAGCAGCCAAGCGGGACTAGCGGGGGTCGGTGGGACCGGGGAGCTGTTTTTT CASSQAGLAGVGGTGELFF
NA TRBJ1-6 TRBV27 NA TGTGCCAGCAGTTTAGGTTCGAGGGCCCATTCACCCCTCCACTTT CASSLGSRAHSPLHF
NA TRBJ2-3 TRBV4-3 NA TGCGCCAGCAGCCAAGGAGGTTTAGCTAGTTGGTTTGCGGATACGCAGTATTTT CASSQGGLASWFADTQYF
once TRBJ2-1 TRBV6-5 NA TGTGGGGGGGTCGGCGGAACCCACAATGAGCAGTTCTTC CGGVGGTHNEQFF
few TRBJ2-2 TRBV7-9 NA TGTGCCAGCTCCGGCCAGGCAGCCAGTACCGGGGAGCTGTTTTTT CASSGQAASTGELFF
NA TRBJ2-3 TRBV18 TRBD2 TGTGCCAGCTCACCACTGACTAGCGGCTACACAGATACGCAGTATTTT CASSPLTSGYTDTQYF
NA TRBJ2-5 TRBV6-5 TRBD1 TGTGCCAGCAGTTCCAGGGACAGGGGTGAACAAGAGACCCAGTACTTC CASSSRDRGEQETQYF
NA TRBJ2-1 TRBV27 TRBD2 TGTGCCAGCAGTTCCCCAGTACTAGCGGGAGAAAAATCTTCCTACAATGAGCAGTTCTTC CASSSPVLAGEKSSYNEQFF
NA TRBJ1-2 TRBV6-5 TRBD1 TGTGCCAGCAGTTTCTCAAGACAGGGCTATGGCTACACCTTC CASSFSRQGYGYTF
NA TRBJ2-1 TRBV7-8 TRBD1 TGTGCCAGCAGCCTGGGACAGGGCCTCAATGAGCAGTTCTTC CASSLGQGLNEQFF
few TRBJ2-2 TRBV18 TRBD2 TGTGCCACCCGTGGCGGGGGGCTTAACACCGGGGAGCTGTTTTTT CATRGGGLNTGELFF
NA TRBJ1-3 TRBV20-1 NA TGCAGTGCTAGTCCCTGGAGCACTTTTGGAAACACCATATATTTT CSASPWSTFGNTIYF
NA TRBJ1-1 TRBV18 NA TGTGCCAGCTCACCACCGTCAGGGCACACTGAAGCTTTCTTT CASSPPSGHTEAFF
NA TRBJ2-3 TRBV29-1 TRBD2 TGCAGCGTTGGAACTAGCGGGACGACAGATACGCAGTATTTT CSVGTSGTTDTQYF
NA TRBJ1-3 TRBV3-1/TRBV3-2 NA TGTGCCAGCAGCCGACAGGCAAGCTTTGGAAACACCATATATTTT CASSRQASFGNTIYF
NA TRBJ1-3 TRBV9 TRBD1 TGTGCCAGCAGCGTAACAGGGGGTGGAAACACCATATATTTT CASSVTGGGNTIYF
NA TRBJ2-5 TRBV11-3 TRBD2 TGTGCCACCAAAGGGGCTAGCGGGATTCAAGAGACCCAGTACTTC CATKGASGIQETQYF
NA TRBJ2-6 TRBV19 TRBD2 TGTGCCAGTAGGACGGGACTCGGGAGGCCTGGGGCCAACGTCCTGACTTTC CASRTGLGRPGANVLTF
NA TRBJ1-5 TRBV2 NA TGTGCCAGCAGTGAATCTAGGGGGGGCTATCAGCCCCAGCATTTT CASSESRGGYQPQHF
NA TRBJ1-4 TRBV6-5 TRBD1 TGTGCCAGCAGTTACACGACAGGGGATGGTGAAAAACTGTTTTTT CASSYTTGDGEKLFF
NA TRBJ1-4 TRBV19 NA TGTGCCAGTAGTATATGGCAGGGTAATGAAAAACTGTTTTTT CASSIWQGNEKLFF
NA TRBJ2-2 TRBV5-1 NA TGCGCCAGCAGCTTGGGGCAGCGGGCCAACACCGGGGAGCTGTTTTTT CASSLGQRANTGELFF
once TRBJ2-7 TRBV5-6 TRBD2 TGTGCCAGCAGGCAGACTAGCGGGGGCCCCTACGAGCAGTACTTC CASRQTSGGPYEQYF
NA TRBJ2-1 TRBV19 TRBD2 TGTGCCAGTAGTGAAACCGGGACTAGCGGGGGATACTCTACTTTCAATGAGCAGTTCTTC CASSETGTSGGYSTFNEQFF
NA TRBJ2-5 TRBV5-1 TRBD2 TGCGCCAGCAGCCGTGGTAGTAGCGGGAAGAACCTTCGGGGCCAAGAGACCCAGTACTTC CASSRGSSGKNLRGQETQYF
NA TRBJ2-5 TRBV2 TRBD2 TGTGCCAGCATGGGAGTTAGCGGGGTGAGCCTAGAGACCCAGTACTTC CASMGVSGVSLETQYF
NA TRBJ2-1 TRBV15 TRBD1 TGTGCCACCAGCAGGGGACAGGACAATGAGCAGTTCTTC CATSRGQDNEQFF
NA TRBJ2-2 TRBV4-1 NA TGCGCCAGCAGCCGCAGAGAAACGGGGGGGGAGCTGTTTTTT CASSRRETGGELFF
NA TRBJ2-3 TRBV4-3 NA TGCGCCAGCAGCTCTTTAGACCTAGAAACAGATACGCAGTATTTT CASSSLDLETDTQYF
NA TRBJ2-2 TRBV9 TRBD2 TGTGCCAGCAGCGCCCCGGGACTAGCGGGAGCTCGGAACACCGGGGAGCTGTTTTTT CASSAPGLAGARNTGELFF
NA TRBJ2-3 TRBV5-1 NA TGCGCCAGCAGCTTGGCCCGCGGGGAAGCGTATGGAGATACGCAGTATTTT CASSLARGEAYGDTQYF
NA TRBJ2-2 TRBV25-1 TRBD2 TGTGCCAGTTCTAGCGGGAGGCCCGCAGTCGGGGAGCTGTTTTTT CASSSGRPAVGELFF
NA TRBJ1-5 TRBV7-2 NA TGTGCCAGCCGGGTGGCAGGGGGCAATCAGCCCCAGCATTTT CASRVAGGNQPQHF
once TRBJ2-5 TRBV29-1 NA TGCATCAGCACGAGGGGGGGCTTAGGAGTGGAGACCCAGTACTTC CISTRGGLGVETQYF
NA TRBJ2-5 TRBV6-5 TRBD2 TGTGCCAGCAGTTACTCGGGGGCGGGAGGGGAGACCCAGTACTTC CASSYSGAGGETQYF
NA TRBJ1-5 TRBV2 NA TGTGCCAGCAGCAACGAAGCCATCACAGGACAGCCCCAGCATTTT CASSNEAITGQPQHF
NA TRBJ2-2 TRBV7-8 TRBD2 TGTGCCAGCAGCGGACTAGCGGGACTATCAGGGGAGCTGTTTTTT CASSGLAGLSGELFF
NA TRBJ1-6 TRBV15 TRBD1 TGTGCCACCAGCAGACGGAGGGACAGCCTTTCACCCCTCCACTTT CATSRRRDSLSPLHF
few TRBJ2-7 TRBV9 NA TGTGCCAGCAGCGTAGGGGAGGCCTACGAGCAGTACTTC CASSVGEAYEQYF
NA TRBJ1-6 TRBV18 NA TGTGCCAGCTCACCACGCAGGCAGGATAATTCACCCCTCCACTTT CASSPRRQDNSPLHF
few TRBJ2-1 TRBV12-3/TRBV12-4 NA TGTGCCAGCAGTTCACGGACAGACAATGAGCAGTTCTTC CASSSRTDNEQFF
NA TRBJ2-4 TRBV11-2 TRBD1 TGTGCCAGCAGCTTAGACGAGTGGACAGGGGAGTTAGCCAAAAACATTCAGTACTTC CASSLDEWTGELAKNIQYF
once TRBJ1-1 TRBV28 TRBD1 TGTGCCAGCAGTTTGACCGGGACAGCAGGAGCTTTCTTT CASSLTGTAGAFF
NA TRBJ2-5 TRBV19 TRBD2 TGTGCCAGTAGTATCAGTAGCGGGGGGTACCAAGAGACCCAGTACTTC CASSISSGGYQETQYF
once TRBJ2-5 TRBV12-5 NA TGTGCTAGTGGTTTGCCGAGCGGGCTGGGGCAAGAGACCCAGTACTTC CASGLPSGLGQETQYF
NA TRBJ1-5 TRBV24-1 NA TGTGCCACCAGTGATCCCAAGGACAGAGGTCAGCCCCAGCATTTT CATSDPKDRGQPQHF
NA TRBJ1-5 TRBV29-1 NA TGCAGCGTTGAAGATCCTACGAGGCCCAATCAGCCCCAGCATTTT CSVEDPTRPNQPQHF
once TRBJ2-5 TRBV5-4 TRBD2 TGTGCCAGCAGCTTGGGGCTAGCGGCCCAAGAGACCCAGTACTTC CASSLGLAAQETQYF
NA TRBJ1-1 TRBV4-3 TRBD1 TGCGCCAGCAACCAAGATCAGGGGGGGAACACTGAAGCTTTCTTT CASNQDQGGNTEAFF
NA TRBJ1-2 TRBV28 NA TGTGCCAGCAAAGGGGAAGGGGCACAGTACATCTATGGCTACACCTTC CASKGEGAQYIYGYTF
NA TRBJ2-3 TRBV5-4 TRBD1 TGTGCCAGCAGCCCCCGGGACAGGGGCACAGATACGCAGTATTTT CASSPRDRGTDTQYF
NA TRBJ1-2 TRBV15 TRBD1 TGTGCCACCAGCAGAGATAAGGGGGCGCACTATGGCTACACCTTC CATSRDKGAHYGYTF
once TRBJ2-1 TRBV5-1 TRBD1 TGCGCCAGCAGCTGGGACAGCCGCTCCTACAATGAGCAGTTCTTC CASSWDSRSYNEQFF
NA TRBJ2-3 TRBV6-1 NA TGTGCCAGCAGTGCTACCGGGACACACGTTACTAGCACAGATACGCAGTATTTT CASSATGTHVTSTDTQYF
NA TRBJ2-1 TRBV6-2/TRBV6-3 NA TGTGCCAGCAGTCCAGGGTTTGGGTTTGGGTACAATGAGCAGTTCTTC CASSPGFGFGYNEQFF
NA TRBJ1-1 TRBV4-2 NA TGTGCCAGCAGCCAAGACCCCTTCTTGAACACTGAAGCTTTCTTT CASSQDPFLNTEAFF